The 2 T cell receptor beta chains below were found in one sample sequenced in a study of blood T cell repertoires in COVID-19. TCRdb's table, derived via immunoSEQ multiplex PCR, lists solely in-frame clones and lacks some. The repertoire has about 150,000 clones, approximately 83% of them found once; the top ten carry roughly 29%. The source material was peripheral blood. Receptors were obtained from a woman aged 55-69 years with acute or convalescent COVID-19.

This clone was counted once. This chain joins TRBV7-8 and TRBJ1-4; 8 bases agree with TRBD1. Germline V CDR1 and CDR2: SGHVS, FQNEAQ. This CDR3 is 15 amino acids long. V was pared by 5 bases and J by 2 bases, with 4 bases of the junction left unmatched. This CDR3 reads CASSPRTGTNEKLFF. The CDR3 DNA is TGTGCCAGCAGCCCCCGGACAGGGACTAATGAAAAACTGTTTTTT.

The chain uses TRBV7-8 and TRBJ1-6; possibly TRBD1 for D (5 bases). The germline V gene has CDR1 SGHVS and CDR2 FQNEAQ. Deletions cut 2 bases from V and 6 bases from J, with 14 bases between. There are 16 residues in the CDR3. The CDR3 loop is CASSLRSGHLNSPLHF. The CDR3 coding sequence is TGTGCCAGCAGCTTACGTTCAGGACACCTTAATTCACCCCTCCACTTT. The full variable domain, completed using reference TRBV7-8 and TRBJ1-6, is GAGVSQSPRYKVAKRGQDVALRCDPISGHVSLFWYQQALGQGPEFLTYFQNEAQLDKSGLPSDRFFAERPEGSVSTLKIQRTQQEDSAVYLCASSLRSGHLNSPLHFGNGTRLTVT.